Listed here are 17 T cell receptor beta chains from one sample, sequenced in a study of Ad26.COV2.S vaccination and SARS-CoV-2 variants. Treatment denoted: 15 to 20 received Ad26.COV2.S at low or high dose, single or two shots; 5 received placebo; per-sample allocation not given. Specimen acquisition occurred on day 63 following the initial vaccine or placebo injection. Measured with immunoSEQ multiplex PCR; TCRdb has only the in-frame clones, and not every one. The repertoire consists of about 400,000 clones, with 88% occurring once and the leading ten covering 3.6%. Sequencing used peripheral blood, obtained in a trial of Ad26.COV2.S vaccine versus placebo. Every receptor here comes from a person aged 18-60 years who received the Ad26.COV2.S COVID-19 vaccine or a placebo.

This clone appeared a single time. The CDR3 DNA sequence: TGTGCCAGCAGCAAACCTGTGGACAGGATTAACTATGGCTACACCTTC. Residues: CASSKPVDRINYGYTF. V gene TRBV2 combines with J gene TRBJ1-2, with 7 bases identical to TRBD1. The germline V gene encodes CDR1 SNHLY and CDR2 FYNNEI. The CDR3 is made up of 16 amino acids. V was clipped by 6 bases and J by 1 base; unmatched bases: 11. Complete variable domain (other parts from reference TRBV2 and TRBJ1-2): EPEVTQTPSHQVTQMGQEVILRCVPISNHLYFYWYRQILGQKVEFLVSFYNNEISEKSEIFDDQFSVERPDGSNFTLKIRSTKLEDSAMYFCASSKPVDRINYGYTFGSGTRLTVV.

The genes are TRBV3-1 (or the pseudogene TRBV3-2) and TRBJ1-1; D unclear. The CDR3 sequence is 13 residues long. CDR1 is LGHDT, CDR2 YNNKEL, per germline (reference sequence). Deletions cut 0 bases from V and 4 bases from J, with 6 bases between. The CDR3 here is CASSQDDGTEAFF. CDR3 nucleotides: TGTGCCAGCAGCCAAGATGATGGCACTGAAGCTTTCTTT.

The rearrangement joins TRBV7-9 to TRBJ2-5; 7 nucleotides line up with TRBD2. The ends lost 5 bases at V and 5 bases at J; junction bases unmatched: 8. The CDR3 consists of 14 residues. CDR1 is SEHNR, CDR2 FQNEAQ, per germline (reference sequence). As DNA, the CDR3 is TGTGCCAGCAGCCTGACTAGCAATCGTGAGACCCAGTACTTC. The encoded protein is CASSLTSNRETQYF.

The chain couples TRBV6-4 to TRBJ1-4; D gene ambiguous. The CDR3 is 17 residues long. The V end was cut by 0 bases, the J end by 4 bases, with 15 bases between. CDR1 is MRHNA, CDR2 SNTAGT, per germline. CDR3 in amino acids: CASSDSGSASFNEKLFF. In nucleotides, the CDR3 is TGTGCCAGCAGTGACTCGGGTAGCGCTAGTTTTAATGAAAAACTGTTTTTT.

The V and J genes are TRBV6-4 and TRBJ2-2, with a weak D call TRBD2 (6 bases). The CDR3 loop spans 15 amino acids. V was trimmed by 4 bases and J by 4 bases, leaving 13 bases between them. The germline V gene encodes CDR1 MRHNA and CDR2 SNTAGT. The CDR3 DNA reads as TGTGCCAGCAGTGTAAATAGCGGAGCCACCGGGGAGCTGTTTTTT. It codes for CASSVNSGATGELFF.

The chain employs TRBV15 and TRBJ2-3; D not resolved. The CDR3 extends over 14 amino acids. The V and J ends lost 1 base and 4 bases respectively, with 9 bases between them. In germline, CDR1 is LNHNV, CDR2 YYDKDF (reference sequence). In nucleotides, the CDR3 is TGTGCCACCAGCAGAGGTATCTCAGCAGATACGCAGTATTTT. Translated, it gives CATSRGISADTQYF.

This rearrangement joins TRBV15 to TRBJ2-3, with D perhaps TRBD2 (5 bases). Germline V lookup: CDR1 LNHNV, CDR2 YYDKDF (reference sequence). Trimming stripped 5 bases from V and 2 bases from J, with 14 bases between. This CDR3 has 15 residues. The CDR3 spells CATSSLRAITDTQYF. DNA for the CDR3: TGTGCCACCAGCTCCTTGCGGGCCATCACAGATACGCAGTATTTT.

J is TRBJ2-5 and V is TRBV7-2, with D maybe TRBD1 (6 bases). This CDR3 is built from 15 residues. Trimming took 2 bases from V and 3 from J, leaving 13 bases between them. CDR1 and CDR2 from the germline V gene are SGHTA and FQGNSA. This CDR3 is CASSLMIGQKETQYF. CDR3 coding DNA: TGTGCCAGCAGCTTAATGATAGGACAGAAAGAGACCCAGTACTTC.

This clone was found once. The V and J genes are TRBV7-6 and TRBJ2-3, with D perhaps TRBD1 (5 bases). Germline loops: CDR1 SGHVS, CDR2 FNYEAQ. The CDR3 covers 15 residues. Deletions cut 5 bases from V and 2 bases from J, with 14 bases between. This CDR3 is CASSQNGRDTDTQYF. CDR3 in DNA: TGTGCCAGCAGCCAAAACGGCAGGGACACAGATACGCAGTATTTT.

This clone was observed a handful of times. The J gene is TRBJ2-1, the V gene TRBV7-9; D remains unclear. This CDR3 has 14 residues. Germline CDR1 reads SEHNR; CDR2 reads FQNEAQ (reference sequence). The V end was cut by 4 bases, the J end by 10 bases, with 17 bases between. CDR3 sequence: CASSSMPGPGEQFF. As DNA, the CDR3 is TGTGCCAGCAGCTCGATGCCGGGCCCTGGGGAGCAGTTCTTC.

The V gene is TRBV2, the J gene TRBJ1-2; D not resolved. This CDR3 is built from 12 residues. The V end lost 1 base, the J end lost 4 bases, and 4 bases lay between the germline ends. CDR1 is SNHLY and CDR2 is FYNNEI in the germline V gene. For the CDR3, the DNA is TGTGCCAGCAGTGAAGTCAGCTATGGCTACACCTTC. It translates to CASSEVSYGYTF.

CDR3 sequence reads: CAISDRDRGNNEQFF. The CDR3 coding sequence is TGTGCCATCAGTGACCGGGACAGGGGAAACAATGAGCAGTTCTTC. This chain links TRBV10-3 with TRBJ2-1; 10 bases are shared with TRBD1. The CDR3 runs to 15 residues. CDR1 ENHRY and CDR2 SYGVKD come from the germline V gene. V lost 3 bases, J lost 5 bases, and 4 bases stayed unmatched.

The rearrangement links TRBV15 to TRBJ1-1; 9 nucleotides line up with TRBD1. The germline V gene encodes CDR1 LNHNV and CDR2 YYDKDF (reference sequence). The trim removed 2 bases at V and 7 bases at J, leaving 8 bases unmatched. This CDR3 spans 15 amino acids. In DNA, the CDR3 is TGTGCCACCAGCAGATGGGACAGGGTATCCGGTGAAGCTTTCTTT. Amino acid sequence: CATSRWDRVSGEAFF.

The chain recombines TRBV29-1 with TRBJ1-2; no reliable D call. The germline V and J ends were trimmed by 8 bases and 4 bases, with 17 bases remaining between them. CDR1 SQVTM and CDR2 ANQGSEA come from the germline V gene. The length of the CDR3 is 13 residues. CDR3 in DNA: TGCAGCTCTTGGCAGATGACACCCTATGGCTACACCTTC. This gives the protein CSSWQMTPYGYTF.

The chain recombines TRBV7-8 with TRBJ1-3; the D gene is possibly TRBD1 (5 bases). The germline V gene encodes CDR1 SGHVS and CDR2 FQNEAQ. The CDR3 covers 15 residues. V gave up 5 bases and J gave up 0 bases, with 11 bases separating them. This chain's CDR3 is CASSPRDFSGNTIYF. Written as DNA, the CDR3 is TGTGCCAGCAGCCCCCGGGACTTCTCTGGAAACACCATATATTTT.

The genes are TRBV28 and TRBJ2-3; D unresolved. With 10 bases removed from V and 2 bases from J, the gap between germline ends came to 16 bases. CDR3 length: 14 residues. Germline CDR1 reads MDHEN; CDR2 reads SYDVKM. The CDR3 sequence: CATAPGGFTDTQYF. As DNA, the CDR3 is TGTGCCACAGCCCCCGGTGGTTTCACAGATACGCAGTATTTT.

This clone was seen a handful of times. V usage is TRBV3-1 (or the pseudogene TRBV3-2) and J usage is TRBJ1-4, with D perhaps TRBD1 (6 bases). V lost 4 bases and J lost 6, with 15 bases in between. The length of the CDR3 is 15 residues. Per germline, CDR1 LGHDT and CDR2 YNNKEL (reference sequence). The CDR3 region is CASSPRGRGDEKLFF. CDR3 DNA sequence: TGTGCCAGCAGCCCCCGTGGAAGGGGGGATGAAAAACTGTTTTTT.